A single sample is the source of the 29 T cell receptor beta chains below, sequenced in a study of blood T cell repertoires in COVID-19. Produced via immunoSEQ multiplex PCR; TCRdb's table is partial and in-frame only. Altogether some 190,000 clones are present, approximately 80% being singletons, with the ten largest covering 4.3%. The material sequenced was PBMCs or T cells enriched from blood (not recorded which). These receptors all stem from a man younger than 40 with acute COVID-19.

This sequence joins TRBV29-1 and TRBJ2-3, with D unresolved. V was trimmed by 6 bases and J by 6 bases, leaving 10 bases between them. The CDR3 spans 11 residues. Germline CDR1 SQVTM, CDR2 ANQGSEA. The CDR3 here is CSVAPGDTQYF. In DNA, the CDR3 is TGCAGCGTGGCTCCCGGGGATACGCAGTATTTT.

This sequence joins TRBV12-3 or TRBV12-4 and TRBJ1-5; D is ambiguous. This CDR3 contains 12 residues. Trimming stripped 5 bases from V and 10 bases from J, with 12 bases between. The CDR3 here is CASSVTILPQHF. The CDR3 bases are TGTGCCAGCAGTGTAACAATTCTTCCCCAGCATTTT.

CDR3 loop: CASSVRGLTSVNEQFF. The DNA of the CDR3 is TGTGCCAGCAGCGTGAGGGGCCTGACTAGCGTTAATGAGCAGTTCTTC. The V and J genes are TRBV9 and TRBJ2-1; 8 bases agree with TRBD2. Germline CDR1 reads SGDLS; CDR2 reads YYNGEE. With V trimmed by 2 bases and J by 7 bases, 11 bases remained unmatched. The length of the CDR3 is 16 residues. Variable domain in full (rest from reference TRBV9 and TRBJ2-1): DSGVTQTPKHLITATGQRVTLRCSPRSGDLSVYWYQQSLDQGLQFLIQYYNGEERAKGNILERFSAQQFPDLHSELNLSSLELGDSALYFCASSVRGLTSVNEQFFGPGTRLTVL.

CDR3 sequence (DNA): TGTGCCAGCAGGACTAGCGGGGGGACTAATGAGCAGTTCTTC. It specifies CASRTSGGTNEQFF. The chain links TRBV27 to TRBJ2-1; 13 positions agree with TRBD2. V trimming: 6 bases; J trimming: 7 bases; junction bases outside the gene matches: 3. Germline CDR1 and CDR2: MNHEY and SMNVEV (reference sequence). The CDR3 extends over 14 amino acids.

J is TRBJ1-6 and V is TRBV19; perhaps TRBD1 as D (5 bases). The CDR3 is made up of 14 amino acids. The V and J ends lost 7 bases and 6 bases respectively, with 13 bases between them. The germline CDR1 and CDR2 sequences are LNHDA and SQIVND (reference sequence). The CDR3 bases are TGTGCCAGTAAAGTCGGGGGTTTTAATTCACCCCTCCACTTT. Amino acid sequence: CASKVGGFNSPLHF. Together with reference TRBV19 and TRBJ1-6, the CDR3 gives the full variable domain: DGGITQSPKYLFRKEGQNVTLSCEQNLNHDAMYWYRQDPGQGLRLIYYSQIVNDFQKGDIAEGYSVSREKKESFPLTVTSAQKNPTAFYLCASKVGGFNSPLHFGNGTRLTVT.

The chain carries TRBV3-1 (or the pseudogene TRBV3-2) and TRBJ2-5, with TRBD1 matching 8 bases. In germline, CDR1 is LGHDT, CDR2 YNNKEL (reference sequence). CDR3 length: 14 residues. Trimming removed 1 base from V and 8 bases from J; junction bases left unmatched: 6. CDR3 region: CASSQGRTGTTQYF. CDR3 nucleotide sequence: TGTGCCAGCAGCCAAGGGAGGACAGGGACTACCCAGTACTTC.

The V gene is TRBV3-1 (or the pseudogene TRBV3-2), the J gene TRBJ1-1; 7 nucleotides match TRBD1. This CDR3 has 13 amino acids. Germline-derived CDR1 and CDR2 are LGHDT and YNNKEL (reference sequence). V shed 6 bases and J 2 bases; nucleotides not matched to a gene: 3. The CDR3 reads CASRRQGNTEAFF. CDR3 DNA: TGTGCCAGCAGGCGACAGGGAAACACTGAAGCTTTCTTT.

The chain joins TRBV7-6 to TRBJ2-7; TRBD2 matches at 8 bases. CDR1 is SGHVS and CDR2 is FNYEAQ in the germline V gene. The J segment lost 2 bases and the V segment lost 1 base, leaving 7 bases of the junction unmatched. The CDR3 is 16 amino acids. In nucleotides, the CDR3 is TGTGCCAGCAGCTTAGGATCGGGGGGGTTTGCCTACGAGCAGTACTTC. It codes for CASSLGSGGFAYEQYF.

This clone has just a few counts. The CDR3: CASNGQGAGEKLFF. CDR3 coding DNA: TGTGCCAGCAACGGACAGGGGGCAGGAGAAAAACTGTTTTTT. The chain couples TRBV25-1 to TRBJ1-4; TRBD1 matches 11 bases. CDR1 and CDR2 from the germline V gene are MGHDK and SYGVNS. The CDR3 totals 14 residues. Trimming took 7 bases from V and 8 from J; bases not matched to a gene: 6. Full variable domain (remainder filled in from reference TRBV25-1 and TRBJ1-4): EADIYQTPRYLVIGTGKKITLECSQTMGHDKMYWYQQDPGMELHLIHYSYGVNSTEKGDLSSESTVSRIRTEHFPLTLESARPSHTSQYLCASNGQGAGEKLFFGSGTQLSVL.

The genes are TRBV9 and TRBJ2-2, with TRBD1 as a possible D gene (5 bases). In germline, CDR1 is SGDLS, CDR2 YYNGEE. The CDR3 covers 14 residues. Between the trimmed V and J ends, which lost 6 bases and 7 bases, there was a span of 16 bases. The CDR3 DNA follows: TGTGCCAGCACACTCAAAACTCAGGGCGGGGAGCTGTTTTTT. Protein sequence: CASTLKTQGGELFF. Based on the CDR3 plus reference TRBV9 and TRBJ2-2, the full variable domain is DSGVTQTPKHLITATGQRVTLRCSPRSGDLSVYWYQQSLDQGLQFLIQYYNGEERAKGNILERFSAQQFPDLHSELNLSSLELGDSALYFCASTLKTQGGELFFGEGSRLTVL.

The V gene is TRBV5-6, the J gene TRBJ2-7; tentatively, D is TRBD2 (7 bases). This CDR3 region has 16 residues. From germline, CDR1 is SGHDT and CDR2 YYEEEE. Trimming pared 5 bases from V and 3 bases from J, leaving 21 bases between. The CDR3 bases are TGTGCCAGCAGGCGAGCGGGACAAACAATTTACTACGAGCAGTACTTC. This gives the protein CASRRAGQTIYYEQYF.

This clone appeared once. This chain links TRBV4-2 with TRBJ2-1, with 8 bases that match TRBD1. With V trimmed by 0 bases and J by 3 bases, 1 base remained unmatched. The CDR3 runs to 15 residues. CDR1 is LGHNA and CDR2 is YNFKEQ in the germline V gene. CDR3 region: CASSQEGTGYNEQFF. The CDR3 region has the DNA TGTGCCAGCAGCCAAGAAGGGACAGGCTACAATGAGCAGTTCTTC.

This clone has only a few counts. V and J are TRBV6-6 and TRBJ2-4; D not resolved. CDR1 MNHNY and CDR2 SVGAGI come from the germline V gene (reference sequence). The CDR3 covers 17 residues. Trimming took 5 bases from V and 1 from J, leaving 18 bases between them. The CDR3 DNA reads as TGTGCCAGCAGTCAGGCGGCCAGCTCGTGGGCCAAAAACATTCAGTACTTC. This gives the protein CASSQAASSWAKNIQYF.

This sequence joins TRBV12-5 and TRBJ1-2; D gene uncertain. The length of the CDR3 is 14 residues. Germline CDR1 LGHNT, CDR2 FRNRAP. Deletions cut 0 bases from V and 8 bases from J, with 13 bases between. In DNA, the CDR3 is TGTGCTAGTGGTTTGGTCCCCGCGCATCTGGGCTACACCTTC. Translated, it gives CASGLVPAHLGYTF.

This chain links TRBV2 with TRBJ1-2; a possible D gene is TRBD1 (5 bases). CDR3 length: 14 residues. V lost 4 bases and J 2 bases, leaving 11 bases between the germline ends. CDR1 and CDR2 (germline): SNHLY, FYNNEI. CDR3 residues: CASSGGETNYGYTF. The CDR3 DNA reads TGTGCCAGCAGTGGGGGGGAAACCAACTATGGCTACACCTTC.

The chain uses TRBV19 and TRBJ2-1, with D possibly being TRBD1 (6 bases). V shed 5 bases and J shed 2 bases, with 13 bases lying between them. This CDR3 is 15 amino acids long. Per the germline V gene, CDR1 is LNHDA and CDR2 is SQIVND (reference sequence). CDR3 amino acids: CASSRDKSTYNEQFF. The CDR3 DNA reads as TGTGCCAGTAGTCGGGACAAATCAACCTACAATGAGCAGTTCTTC.

CDR3 in amino acids: CASSPPLFRGGPTDTQYF. DNA of the CDR3: TGTGCCAGCTCACCACCGTTGTTCCGCGGGGGGCCCACAGATACGCAGTATTTT. The V and J genes are TRBV18 and TRBJ2-3; 8 nucleotides align to TRBD2. Trimming at V came to 0 bases and at J to 2 bases, leaving 10 bases not matched to a gene. Germline V gene data show CDR1 as KGHSH and CDR2 as LQKENI. The CDR3 extends over 18 amino acids.

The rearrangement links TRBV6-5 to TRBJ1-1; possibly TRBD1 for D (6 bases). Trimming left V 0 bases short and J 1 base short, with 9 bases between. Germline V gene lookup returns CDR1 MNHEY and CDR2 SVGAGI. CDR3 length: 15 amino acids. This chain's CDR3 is CASSYSGGSNTEAFF. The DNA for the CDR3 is TGTGCCAGCAGTTACTCAGGGGGTTCGAACACTGAAGCTTTCTTT.

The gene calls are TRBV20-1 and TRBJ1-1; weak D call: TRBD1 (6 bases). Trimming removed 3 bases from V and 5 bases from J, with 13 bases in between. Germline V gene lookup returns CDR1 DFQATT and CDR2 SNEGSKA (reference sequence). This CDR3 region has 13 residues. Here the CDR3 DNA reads TGCAGTGCTAGTAGGGGGAACCCAACTGAAGCTTTCTTT. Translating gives CSASRGNPTEAFF.

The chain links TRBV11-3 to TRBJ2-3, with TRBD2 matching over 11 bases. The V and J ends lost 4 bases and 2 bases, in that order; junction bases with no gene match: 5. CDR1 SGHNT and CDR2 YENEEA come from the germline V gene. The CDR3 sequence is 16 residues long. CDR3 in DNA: TGTGCCAGCAGCTGGTCTAGCGGGGGGCACACAGATACGCAGTATTTT. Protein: CASSWSSGGHTDTQYF.

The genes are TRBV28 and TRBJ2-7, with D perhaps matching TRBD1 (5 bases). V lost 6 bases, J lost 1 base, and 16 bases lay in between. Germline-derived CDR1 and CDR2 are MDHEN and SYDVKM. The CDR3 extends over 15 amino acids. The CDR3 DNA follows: TGTGCCAGCAGAGAGACAGCCTTTCCTTCCTACGAGCAGTACTTC. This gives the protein CASRETAFPSYEQYF.

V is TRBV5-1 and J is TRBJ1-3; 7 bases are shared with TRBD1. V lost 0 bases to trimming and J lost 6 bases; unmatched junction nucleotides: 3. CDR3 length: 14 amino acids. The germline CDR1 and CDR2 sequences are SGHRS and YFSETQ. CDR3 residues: CASSLEGQKNTIYF. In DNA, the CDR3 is TGCGCCAGCAGCTTGGAGGGACAGAAAAACACCATATATTTT.

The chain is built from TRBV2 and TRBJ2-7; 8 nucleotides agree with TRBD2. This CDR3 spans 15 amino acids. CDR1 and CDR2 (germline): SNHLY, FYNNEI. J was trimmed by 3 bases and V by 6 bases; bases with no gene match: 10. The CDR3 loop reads CASRGRGAGGYEQYF. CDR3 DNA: TGTGCCAGCAGGGGAAGGGGTGCGGGGGGCTACGAGCAGTACTTC.

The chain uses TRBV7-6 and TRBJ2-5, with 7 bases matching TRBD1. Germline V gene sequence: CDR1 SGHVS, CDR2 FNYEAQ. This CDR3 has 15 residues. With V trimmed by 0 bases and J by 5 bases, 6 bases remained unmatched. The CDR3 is CASSLAPRGKETQYF. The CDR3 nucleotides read TGTGCCAGCAGCTTAGCTCCCAGGGGGAAGGAGACCCAGTACTTC.

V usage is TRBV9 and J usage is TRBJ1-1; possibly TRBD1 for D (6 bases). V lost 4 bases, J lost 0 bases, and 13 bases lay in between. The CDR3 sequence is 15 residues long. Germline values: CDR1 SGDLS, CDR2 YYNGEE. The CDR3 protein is CASSPPGGMNTEAFF. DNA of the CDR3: TGTGCCAGCAGCCCCCCGGGGGGCATGAACACTGAAGCTTTCTTT.

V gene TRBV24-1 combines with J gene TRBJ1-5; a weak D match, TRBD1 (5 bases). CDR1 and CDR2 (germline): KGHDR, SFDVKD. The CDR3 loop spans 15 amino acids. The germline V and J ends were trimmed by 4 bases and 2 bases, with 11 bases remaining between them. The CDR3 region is CATSEQGSGNQPQHF. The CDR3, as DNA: TGTGCCACCAGTGAGCAGGGCAGCGGCAATCAGCCCCAGCATTTT.

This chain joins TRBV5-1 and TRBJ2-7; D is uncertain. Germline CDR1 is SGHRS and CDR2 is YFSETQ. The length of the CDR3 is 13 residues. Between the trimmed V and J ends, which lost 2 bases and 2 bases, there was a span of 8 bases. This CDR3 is CASSFTVTYEQYF. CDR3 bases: TGCGCCAGCAGCTTTACGGTTACCTACGAGCAGTACTTC.

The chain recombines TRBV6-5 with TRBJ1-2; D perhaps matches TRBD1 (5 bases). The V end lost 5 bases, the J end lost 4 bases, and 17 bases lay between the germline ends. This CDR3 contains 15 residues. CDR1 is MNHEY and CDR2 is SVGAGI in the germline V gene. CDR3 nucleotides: TGTGCCAGCAGTCCTGGGGGACGGGAGGGCTATGGCTACACCTTC. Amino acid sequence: CASSPGGREGYGYTF.

DNA of the CDR3: TGTGCCAGCAGCCCCTTTGGGGAGGGAAACACTGAAGCTTTCTTT. Protein sequence: CASSPFGEGNTEAFF. The chain links TRBV6-5 to TRBJ1-1; no clear D. Trimming took off 6 bases at V and 2 bases at J, with 16 bases between the two ends. CDR3 length: 15 amino acids. Germline V gives CDR1 MNHEY, CDR2 SVGAGI.